This entry concerns a single TCR beta chain. Its specificity is not known. This specimen belongs to a study of T cell responses to AZD1222 COVID-19 vaccine. Study observations and caveats: Spike-specific TCR breadth and depth grew following two AZD1222 doses. A mostly white British donor set with more females was recruited, and clonal diversity was possibly underestimated.

The CDR3 consists of 17 residues. Germline V gives CDR1 DFQATT, CDR2 SNEGSKA (reference sequence). J was trimmed by 1 base and V by 3 bases; bases with no gene match: 13. This table comes from immunoSEQ multiplex PCR, and its TCRdb copy is limited to in-frame clones, with some not included. The sample yields about 86,000 clones, around nine tenths seen once. V usage is TRBV20-1 and J usage is TRBJ2-7; TRBD2 matches at 9 bases. The clonotype originates from an adult who received the AZD1222 COVID-19 vaccine. The source material was peripheral blood, sampled 28 days after the second AZD1222 dose. DNA of the CDR3: TGCAGTGCTAGTGGGCTAGCGGGAAGGTCAAAATCCTACGAGCAGTACTTC. This translates into CSASGLAGRSKSYEQYF.